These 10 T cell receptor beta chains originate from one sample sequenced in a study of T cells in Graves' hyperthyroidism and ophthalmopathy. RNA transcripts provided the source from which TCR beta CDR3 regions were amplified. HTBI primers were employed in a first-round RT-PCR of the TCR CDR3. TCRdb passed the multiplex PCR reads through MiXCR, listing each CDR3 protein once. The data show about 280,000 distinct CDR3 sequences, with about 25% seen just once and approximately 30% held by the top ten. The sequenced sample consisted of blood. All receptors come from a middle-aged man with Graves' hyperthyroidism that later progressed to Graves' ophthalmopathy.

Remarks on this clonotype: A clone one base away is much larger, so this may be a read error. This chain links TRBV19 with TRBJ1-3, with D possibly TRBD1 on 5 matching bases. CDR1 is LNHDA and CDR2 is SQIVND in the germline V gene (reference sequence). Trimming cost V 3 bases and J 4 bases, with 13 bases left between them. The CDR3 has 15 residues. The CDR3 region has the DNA TGTGCCAGTAGTATGAACAGGTCGAGAGGAAACACCATATATTTT. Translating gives CASSMNRSRGNTIYF.

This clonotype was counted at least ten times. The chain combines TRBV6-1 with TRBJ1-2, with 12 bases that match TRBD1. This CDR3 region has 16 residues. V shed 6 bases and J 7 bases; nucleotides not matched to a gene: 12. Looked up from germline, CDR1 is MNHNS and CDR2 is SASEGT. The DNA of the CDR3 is TGTGCCAGCAGGAACCGGGACAGGGGGCGGTCAGGTGGCTACACCTTC. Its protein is CASRNRDRGRSGGYTF.

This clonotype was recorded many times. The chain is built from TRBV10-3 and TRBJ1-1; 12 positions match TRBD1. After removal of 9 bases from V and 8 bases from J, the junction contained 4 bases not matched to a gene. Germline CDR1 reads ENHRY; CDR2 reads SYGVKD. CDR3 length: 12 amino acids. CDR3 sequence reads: CAIGTGGAEAFF. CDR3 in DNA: TGTGCCATAGGGACAGGGGGCGCAGAAGCTTTCTTT.

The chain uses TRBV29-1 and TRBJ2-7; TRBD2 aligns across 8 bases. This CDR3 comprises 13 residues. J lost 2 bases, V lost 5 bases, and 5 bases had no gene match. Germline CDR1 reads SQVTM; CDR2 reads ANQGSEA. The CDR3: CSVRDSGAYEQYF. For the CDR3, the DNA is TGCAGCGTTAGAGATAGCGGGGCCTACGAGCAGTACTTC.

This CDR3 is CASTTGGEAFF. The CDR3 DNA sequence: TGTGCCAGCACCACCGGTGGTGAAGCTTTCTTT. The chain has TRBV12-3 or TRBV12-4 and TRBJ1-1; D is uncertain. Trimming removed 7 bases at V and 7 bases at J, with 10 bases between. The CDR3 sequence is 11 residues long.

CDR3 nucleotide sequence: TGTGCCAGCATCTGGACGGTTACCGCCACTGAAGCTTTCTTT. Residues: CASIWTVTATEAFF. The gene calls are TRBV7-9 and TRBJ1-1, with D unresolved. This CDR3 has 14 amino acids. The germline CDR1 and CDR2 sequences are SEHNR and FQNEAQ (reference sequence). V gave up 7 bases and J gave up 4 bases, with 16 bases separating them.

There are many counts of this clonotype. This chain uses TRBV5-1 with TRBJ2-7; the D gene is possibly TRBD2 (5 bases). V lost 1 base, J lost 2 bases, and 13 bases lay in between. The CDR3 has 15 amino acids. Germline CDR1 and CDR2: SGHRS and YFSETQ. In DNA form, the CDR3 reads TGCGCCAGCAGCTTGTTCGGCGGGTCCCCCTACGAGCAGTACTTC. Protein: CASSLFGGSPYEQYF.

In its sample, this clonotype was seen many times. The CDR3 region has the DNA TGTGCCAGCAGCTCTCATGAGGCCGCTGAAGCTTTCTTT. Translating gives CASSSHEAAEAFF. The chain uses TRBV9 and TRBJ1-1; D not resolved. The CDR3 is 13 residues long. The ends were cut back, 4 bases at V and 6 bases at J, with 13 bases in the middle. The germline V gene encodes CDR1 SGDLS and CDR2 YYNGEE.

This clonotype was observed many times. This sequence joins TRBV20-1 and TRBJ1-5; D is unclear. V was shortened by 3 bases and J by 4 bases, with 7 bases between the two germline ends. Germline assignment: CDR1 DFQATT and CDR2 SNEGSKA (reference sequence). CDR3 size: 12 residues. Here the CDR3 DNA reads TGCAGTGCTAGTCATCCTAATCAGCCCCAGCATTTT. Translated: CSASHPNQPQHF.

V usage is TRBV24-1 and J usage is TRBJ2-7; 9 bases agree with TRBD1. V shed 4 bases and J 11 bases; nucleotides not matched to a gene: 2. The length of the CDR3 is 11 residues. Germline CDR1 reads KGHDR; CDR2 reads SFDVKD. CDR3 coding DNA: TGTGCCACCAGTGACGGGGACAGGGAGTACTTC. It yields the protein CATSDGDREYF.